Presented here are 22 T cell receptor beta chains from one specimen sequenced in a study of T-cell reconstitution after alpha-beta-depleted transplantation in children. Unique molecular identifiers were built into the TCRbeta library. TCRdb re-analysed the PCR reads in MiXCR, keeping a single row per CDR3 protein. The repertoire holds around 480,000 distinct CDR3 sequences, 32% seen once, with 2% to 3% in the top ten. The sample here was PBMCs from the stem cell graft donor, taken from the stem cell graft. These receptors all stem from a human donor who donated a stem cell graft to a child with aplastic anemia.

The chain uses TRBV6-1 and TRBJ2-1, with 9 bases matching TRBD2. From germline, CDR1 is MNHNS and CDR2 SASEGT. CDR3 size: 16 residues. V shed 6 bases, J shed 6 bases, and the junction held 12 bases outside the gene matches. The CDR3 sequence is CASSLSLAGLSNEQFF. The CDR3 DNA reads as TGTGCCAGCAGCCTGTCGCTAGCGGGATTGAGCAATGAGCAGTTCTTC.

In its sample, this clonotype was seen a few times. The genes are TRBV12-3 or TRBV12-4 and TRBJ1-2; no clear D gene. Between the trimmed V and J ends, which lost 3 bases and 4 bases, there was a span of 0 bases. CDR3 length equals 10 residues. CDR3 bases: TGTGCCAGCAGTTTCTATGGCTACACCTTC. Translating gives CASSFYGYTF.

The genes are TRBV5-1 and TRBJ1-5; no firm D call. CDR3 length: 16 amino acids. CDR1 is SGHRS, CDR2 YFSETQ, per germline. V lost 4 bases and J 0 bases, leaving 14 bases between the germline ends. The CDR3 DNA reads TGCGCCAGCAGCCCGGACGGAGATACTAGCAATCAGCCCCAGCATTTT. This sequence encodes CASSPDGDTSNQPQHF.

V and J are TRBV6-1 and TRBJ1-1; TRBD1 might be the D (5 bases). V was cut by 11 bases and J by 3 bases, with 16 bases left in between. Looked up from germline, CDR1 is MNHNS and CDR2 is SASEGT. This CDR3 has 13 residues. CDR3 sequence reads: CAVRGVVDTEAFF. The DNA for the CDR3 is TGTGCCGTTAGGGGAGTTGTGGACACTGAAGCTTTCTTT.

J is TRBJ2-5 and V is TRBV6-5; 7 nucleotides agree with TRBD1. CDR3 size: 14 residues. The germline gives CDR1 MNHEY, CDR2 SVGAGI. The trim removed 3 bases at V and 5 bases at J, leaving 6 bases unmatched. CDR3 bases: TGTGCCAGCAGTTATATACAGGGGTTGGAGACCCAGTACTTC. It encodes CASSYIQGLETQYF.

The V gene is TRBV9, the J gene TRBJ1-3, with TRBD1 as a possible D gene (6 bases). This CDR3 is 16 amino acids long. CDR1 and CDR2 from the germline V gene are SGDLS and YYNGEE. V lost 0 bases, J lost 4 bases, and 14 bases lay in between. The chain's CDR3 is CASSVELDSTGNTIYF. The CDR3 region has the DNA TGTGCCAGCAGCGTAGAGCTGGACAGTACAGGAAACACCATATATTTT. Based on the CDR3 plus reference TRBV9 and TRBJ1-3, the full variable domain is DSGVTQTPKHLITATGQRVTLRCSPRSGDLSVYWYQQSLDQGLQFLIQYYNGEERAKGNILERFSAQQFPDLHSELNLSSLELGDSALYFCASSVELDSTGNTIYFGEGSWLTVV.

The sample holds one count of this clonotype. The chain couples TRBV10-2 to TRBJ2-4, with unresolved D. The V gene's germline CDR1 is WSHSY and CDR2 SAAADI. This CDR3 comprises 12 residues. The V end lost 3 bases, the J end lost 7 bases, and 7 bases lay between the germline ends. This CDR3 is CASSEPRNIQYF. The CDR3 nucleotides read TGCGCCAGCAGTGAACCCCGGAACATTCAGTACTTC.

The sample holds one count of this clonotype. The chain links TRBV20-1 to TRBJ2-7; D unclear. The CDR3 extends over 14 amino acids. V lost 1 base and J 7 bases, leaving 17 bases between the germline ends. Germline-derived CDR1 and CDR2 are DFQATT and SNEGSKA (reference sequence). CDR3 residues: CSARVQTQSEEQYF. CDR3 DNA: TGCAGTGCTAGAGTGCAGACCCAGTCAGAGGAGCAGTACTTC.

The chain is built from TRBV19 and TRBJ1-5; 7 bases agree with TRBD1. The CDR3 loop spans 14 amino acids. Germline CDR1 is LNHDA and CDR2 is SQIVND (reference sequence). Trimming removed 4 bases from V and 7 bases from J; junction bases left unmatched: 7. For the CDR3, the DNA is TGTGCCAGTAGTAATGACAGGGCCGGGCAGCCCCAGCATTTT. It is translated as CASSNDRAGQPQHF.

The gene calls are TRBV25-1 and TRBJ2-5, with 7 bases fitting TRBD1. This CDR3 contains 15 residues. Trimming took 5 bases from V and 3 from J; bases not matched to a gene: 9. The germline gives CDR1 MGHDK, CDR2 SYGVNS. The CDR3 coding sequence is TGTGCCAGCAGTCGAAATGACAGGGCCAAAGAGACCCAGTACTTC. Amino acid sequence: CASSRNDRAKETQYF.

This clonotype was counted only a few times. The CDR3 DNA is TGTGCCAGCAGTCACACCCGCATTCAGTACTTC. It is translated as CASSHTRIQYF. V gene TRBV12-3 or TRBV12-4 combines with J gene TRBJ2-4; D call uncertain. The V end was cut by 5 bases, the J end by 9 bases, with 8 bases between. CDR3 length: 11 amino acids.

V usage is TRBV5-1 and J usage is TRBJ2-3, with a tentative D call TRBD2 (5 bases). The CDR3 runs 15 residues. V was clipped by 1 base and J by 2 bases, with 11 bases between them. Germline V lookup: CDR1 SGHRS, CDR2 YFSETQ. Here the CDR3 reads CASSLWQRTTDTQYF. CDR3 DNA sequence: TGCGCCAGCAGCTTGTGGCAGCGGACCACAGATACGCAGTATTTT.

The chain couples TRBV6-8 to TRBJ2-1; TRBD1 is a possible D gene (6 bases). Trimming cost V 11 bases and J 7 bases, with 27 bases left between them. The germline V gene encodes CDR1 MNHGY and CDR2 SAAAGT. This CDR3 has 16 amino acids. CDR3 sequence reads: CAGGEQRQANPNEQFF. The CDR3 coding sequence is TGTGCCGGTGGGGAGCAGAGACAGGCGAACCCGAATGAGCAGTTCTTC.

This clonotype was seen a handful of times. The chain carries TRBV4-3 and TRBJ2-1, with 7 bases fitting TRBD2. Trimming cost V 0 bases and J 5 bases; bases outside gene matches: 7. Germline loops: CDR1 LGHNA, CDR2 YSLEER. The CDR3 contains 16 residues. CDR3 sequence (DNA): TGCGCCAGCAGCCAAGATCCGGGAGGTACCCACAATGAGCAGTTCTTC. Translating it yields CASSQDPGGTHNEQFF.

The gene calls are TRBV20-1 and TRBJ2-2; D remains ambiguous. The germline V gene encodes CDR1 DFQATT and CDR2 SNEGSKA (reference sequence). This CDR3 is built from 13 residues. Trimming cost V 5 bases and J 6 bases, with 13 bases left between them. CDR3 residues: CSAADIDPGELFF. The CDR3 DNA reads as TGCAGTGCTGCAGATATAGACCCCGGGGAGCTGTTTTTT.

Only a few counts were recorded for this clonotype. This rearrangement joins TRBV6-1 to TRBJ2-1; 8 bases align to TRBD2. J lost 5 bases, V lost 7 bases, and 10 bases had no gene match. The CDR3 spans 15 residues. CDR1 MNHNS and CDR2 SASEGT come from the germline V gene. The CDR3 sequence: CASTPSLAENNEQFF. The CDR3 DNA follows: TGTGCCAGCACCCCTTCACTAGCGGAAAACAATGAGCAGTTCTTC.

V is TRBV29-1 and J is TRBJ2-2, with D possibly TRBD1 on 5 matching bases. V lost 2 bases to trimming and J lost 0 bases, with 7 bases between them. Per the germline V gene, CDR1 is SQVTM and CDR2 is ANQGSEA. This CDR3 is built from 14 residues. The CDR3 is CSVEQGANTGELFF. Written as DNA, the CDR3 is TGCAGCGTTGAACAGGGTGCGAACACCGGGGAGCTGTTTTTT.

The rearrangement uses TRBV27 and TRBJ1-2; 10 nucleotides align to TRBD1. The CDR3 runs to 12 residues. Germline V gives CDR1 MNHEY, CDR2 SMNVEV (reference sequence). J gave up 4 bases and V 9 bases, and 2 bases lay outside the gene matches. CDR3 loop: CASWTGGYGYTF. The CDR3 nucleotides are TGTGCCAGTTGGACAGGGGGCTATGGCTACACCTTC.

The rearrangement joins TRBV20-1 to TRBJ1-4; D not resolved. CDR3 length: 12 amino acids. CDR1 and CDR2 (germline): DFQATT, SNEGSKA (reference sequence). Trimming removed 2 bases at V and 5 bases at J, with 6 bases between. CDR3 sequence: CSARQDNEKLFF. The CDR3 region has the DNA TGCAGTGCTAGACAGGACAATGAAAAACTGTTTTTT.

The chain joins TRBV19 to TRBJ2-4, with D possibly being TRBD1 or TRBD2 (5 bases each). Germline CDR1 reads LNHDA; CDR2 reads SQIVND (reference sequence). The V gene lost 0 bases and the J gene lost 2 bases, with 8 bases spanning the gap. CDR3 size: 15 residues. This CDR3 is CASSIEGVTKNIQYF. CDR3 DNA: TGTGCCAGTAGTATAGAGGGGGTCACCAAAAACATTCAGTACTTC.

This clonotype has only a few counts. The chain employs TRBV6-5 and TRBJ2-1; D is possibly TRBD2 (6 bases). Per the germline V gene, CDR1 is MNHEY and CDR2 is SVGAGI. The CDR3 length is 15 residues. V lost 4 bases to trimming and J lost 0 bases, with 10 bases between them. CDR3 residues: CASSSLASSYNEQFF. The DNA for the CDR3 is TGTGCCAGCAGTTCCCTAGCGAGCTCCTACAATGAGCAGTTCTTC.

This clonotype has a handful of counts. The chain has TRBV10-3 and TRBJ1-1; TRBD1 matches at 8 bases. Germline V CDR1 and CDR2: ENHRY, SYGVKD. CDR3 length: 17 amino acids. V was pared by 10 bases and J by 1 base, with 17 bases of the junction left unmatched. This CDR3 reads CASTPSKDRVTNTEAFF. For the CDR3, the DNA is TGTGCCAGCACTCCGTCGAAGGACAGGGTGACGAACACTGAAGCTTTCTTT.